This TCR beta chain was captured by sequencing in a study of T cells in Graves' hyperthyroidism and ophthalmopathy. Looking at the study overall: It was at initial diagnosis, before any treatment, that peripheral blood was collected.

Germline V gene lookup returns CDR1 SGHTA and CDR2 FQGNSA. The V segment lost 3 bases and the J segment 5 bases; nucleotides outside the gene matches: 8. This CDR3 is 15 amino acids long. Diagnostic assessment was based on clinical symptoms, serum thyroxine and TRAb, thyroid ultrasound and orbital computed tomography. Isolation of PBMCs was performed on around 9.7 ml fresh peripheral blood. Using RNA transcripts as the source, TCR beta CDR3 regions were amplified. The HTBI primer set served for first-round RT-PCR of the TCR CDR3. TCRdb re-called the multiplex PCR reads with MiXCR, one entry per CDR3 protein. The sample has a few hundred thousand distinct CDR3 sequences, approximately 15% seen once. Ten or more counts support this clonotype.

Sequencing used blood. V and J are TRBV7-2 and TRBJ2-5; 8 bases agree with TRBD1. The clonotype was recovered from a woman aged 60-75 years with Graves' ophthalmopathy. CDR3 DNA: TGTGCCAGCAGCTTTGATCCAGGGGGCAGGGAGACCCAGTACTTC. Protein sequence: CASSFDPGGRETQYF.